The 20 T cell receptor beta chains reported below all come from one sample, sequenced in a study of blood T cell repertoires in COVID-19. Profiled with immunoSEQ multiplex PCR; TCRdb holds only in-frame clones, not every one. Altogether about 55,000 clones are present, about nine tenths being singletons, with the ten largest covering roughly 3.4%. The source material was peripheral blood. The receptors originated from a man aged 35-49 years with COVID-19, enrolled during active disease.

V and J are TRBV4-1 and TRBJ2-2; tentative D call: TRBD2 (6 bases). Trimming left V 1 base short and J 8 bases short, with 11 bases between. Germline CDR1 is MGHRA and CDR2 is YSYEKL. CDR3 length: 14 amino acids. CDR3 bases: TGCGCCAGCAGCCAAGTGAATGCGGGGGGGGAGCTGTTTTTT. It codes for CASSQVNAGGELFF.

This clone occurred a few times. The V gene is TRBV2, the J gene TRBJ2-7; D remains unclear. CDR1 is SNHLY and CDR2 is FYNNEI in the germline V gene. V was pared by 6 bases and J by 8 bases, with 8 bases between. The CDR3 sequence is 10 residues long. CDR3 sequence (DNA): TGTGCCAGCAGCCAGTTGAAGCAGTACTTC. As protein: CASSQLKQYF.

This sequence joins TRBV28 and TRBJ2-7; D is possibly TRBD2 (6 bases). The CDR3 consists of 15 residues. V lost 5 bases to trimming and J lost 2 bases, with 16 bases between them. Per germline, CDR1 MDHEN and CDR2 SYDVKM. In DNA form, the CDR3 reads TGTGCCAGCAGTATGGCGGGACTTGGGGCCTACGAGCAGTACTTC. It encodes CASSMAGLGAYEQYF.

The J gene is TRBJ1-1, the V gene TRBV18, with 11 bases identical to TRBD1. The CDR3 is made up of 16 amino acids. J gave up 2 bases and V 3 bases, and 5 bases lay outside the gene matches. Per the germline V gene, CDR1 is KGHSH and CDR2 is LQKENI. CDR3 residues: CASSPLGQGGNTEAFF. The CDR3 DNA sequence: TGTGCCAGCTCACCGCTGGGACAGGGGGGCAACACTGAAGCTTTCTTT.

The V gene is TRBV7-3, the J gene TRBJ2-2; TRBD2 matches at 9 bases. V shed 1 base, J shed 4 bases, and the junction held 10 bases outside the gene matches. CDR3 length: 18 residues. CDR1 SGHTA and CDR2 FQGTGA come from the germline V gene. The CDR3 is CASSLNMGGRALTGELFF. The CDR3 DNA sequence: TGTGCCAGCAGCTTAAATATGGGCGGGAGGGCCCTCACCGGGGAGCTGTTTTTT.

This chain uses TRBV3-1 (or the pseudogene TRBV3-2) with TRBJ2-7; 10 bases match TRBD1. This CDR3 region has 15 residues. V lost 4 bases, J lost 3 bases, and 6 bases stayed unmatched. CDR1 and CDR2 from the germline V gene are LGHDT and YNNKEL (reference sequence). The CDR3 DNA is TGTGCCAGCAGCCGGGCCGGGACAGGGGTCTACGAGCAGTACTTC. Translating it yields CASSRAGTGVYEQYF.

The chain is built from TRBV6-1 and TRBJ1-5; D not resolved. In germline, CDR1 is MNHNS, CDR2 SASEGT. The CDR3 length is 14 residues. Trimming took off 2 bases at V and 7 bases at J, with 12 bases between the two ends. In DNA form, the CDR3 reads TGTGCCAGCAGTGAAACCCCAGGCCCCCAGCCCCAGCATTTT. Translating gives CASSETPGPQPQHF.

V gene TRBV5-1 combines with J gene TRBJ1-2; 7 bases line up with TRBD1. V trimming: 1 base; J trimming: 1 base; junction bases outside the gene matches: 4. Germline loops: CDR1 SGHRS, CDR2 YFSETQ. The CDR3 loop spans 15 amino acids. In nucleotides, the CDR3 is TGCGCCAGCAGCTTGAACACAGGGGTTAACTATGGCTACACCTTC. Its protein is CASSLNTGVNYGYTF. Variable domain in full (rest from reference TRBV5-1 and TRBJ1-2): KAGVTQTPRYLIKTRGQQVTLSCSPISGHRSVSWYQQTPGQGLQFLFEYFSETQRNKGNFPGRFSGRQFSNSRSEMNVSTLELGDSALYLCASSLNTGVNYGYTFGSGTRLTVV.

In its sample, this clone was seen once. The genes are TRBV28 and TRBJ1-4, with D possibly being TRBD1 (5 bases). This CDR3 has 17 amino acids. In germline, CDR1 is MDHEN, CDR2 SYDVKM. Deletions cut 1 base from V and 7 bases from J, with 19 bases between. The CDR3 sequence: CASSLSDGAPGLEKLFF. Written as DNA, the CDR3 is TGTGCCAGCAGTTTATCAGATGGGGCCCCAGGGCTTGAAAAACTGTTTTTT.

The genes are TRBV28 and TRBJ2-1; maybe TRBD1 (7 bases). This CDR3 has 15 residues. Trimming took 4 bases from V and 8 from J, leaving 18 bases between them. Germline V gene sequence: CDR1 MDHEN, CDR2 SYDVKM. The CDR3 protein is CASSSQGEVMYEQFF. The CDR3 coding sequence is TGTGCCAGCAGTTCCCAGGGGGAGGTGATGTATGAGCAGTTCTTC.

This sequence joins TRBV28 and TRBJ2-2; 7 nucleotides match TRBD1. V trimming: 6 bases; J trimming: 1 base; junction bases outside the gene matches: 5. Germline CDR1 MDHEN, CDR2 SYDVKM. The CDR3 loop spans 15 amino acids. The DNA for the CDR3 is TGTGCCAGCAGCAAAAGACAGGGGAACACCGGGGAGCTGTTTTTT. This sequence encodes CASSKRQGNTGELFF.

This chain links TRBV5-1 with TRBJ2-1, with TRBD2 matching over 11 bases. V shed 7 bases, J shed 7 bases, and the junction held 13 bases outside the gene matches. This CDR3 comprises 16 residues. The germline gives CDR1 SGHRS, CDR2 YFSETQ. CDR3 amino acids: CASAFSGTSGPNEQFF. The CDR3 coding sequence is TGCGCCAGCGCCTTCTCCGGGACTAGCGGACCGAATGAGCAGTTCTTC.

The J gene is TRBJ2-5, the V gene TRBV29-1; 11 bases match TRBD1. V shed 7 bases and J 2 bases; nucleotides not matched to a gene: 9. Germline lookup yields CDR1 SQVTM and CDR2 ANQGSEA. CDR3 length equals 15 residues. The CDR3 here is CSATPGTGGQETQYF. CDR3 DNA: TGCAGCGCCACACCCGGGACAGGGGGGCAAGAGACCCAGTACTTC.

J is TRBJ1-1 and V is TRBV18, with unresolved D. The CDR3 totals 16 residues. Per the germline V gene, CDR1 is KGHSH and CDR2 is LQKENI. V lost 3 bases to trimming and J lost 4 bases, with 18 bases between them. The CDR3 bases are TGTGCCAGCTCACCCGAGTCCTTAGGTTCGGGCACTGAAGCTTTCTTT. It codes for CASSPESLGSGTEAFF.

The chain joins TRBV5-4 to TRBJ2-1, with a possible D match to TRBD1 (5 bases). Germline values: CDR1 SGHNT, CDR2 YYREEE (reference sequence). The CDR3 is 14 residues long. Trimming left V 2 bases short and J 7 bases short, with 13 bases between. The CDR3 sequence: CASSFGPGMNEQFF. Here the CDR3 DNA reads TGTGCCAGCAGCTTCGGCCCAGGGATGAATGAGCAGTTCTTC.

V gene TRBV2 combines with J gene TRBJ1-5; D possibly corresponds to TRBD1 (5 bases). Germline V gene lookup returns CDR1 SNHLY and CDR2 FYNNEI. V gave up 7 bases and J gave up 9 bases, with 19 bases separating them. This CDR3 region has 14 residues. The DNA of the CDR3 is TGTGCCAGCAAGACGGAACAGGCGATTAGGCCCCAGCATTTT. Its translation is CASKTEQAIRPQHF.

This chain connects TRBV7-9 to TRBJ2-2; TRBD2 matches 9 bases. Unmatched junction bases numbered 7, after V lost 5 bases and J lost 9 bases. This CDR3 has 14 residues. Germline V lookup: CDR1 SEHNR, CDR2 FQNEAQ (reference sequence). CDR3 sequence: CASSLGTSRRELFF. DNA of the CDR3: TGTGCCAGCAGCCTCGGGACTAGCCGTCGGGAGCTGTTTTTT. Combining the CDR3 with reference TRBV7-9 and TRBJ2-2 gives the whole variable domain DTGVSQNPRHKITKRGQNVTFRCDPISEHNRLYWYRQTLGQGPEFLTYFQNEAQLEKSRLLSDRFSAERPKGSFSTLEIQRTEQGDSAMYLCASSLGTSRRELFFGEGSRLTVL.

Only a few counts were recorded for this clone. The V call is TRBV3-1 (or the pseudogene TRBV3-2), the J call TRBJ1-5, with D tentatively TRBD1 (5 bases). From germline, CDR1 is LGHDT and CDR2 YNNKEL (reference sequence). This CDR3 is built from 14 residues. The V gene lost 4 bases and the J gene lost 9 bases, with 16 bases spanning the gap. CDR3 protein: CASSPGLGLGPQHF. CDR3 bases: TGTGCCAGCAGCCCGGGACTGGGCTTGGGGCCCCAGCATTTT.

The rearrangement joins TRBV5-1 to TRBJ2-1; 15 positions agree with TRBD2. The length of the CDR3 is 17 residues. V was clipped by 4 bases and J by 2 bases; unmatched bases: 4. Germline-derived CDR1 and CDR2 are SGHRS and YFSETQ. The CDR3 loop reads CASSPRTSGGAYNEQFF. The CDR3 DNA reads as TGCGCCAGCAGCCCCAGGACTAGCGGGGGGGCCTACAATGAGCAGTTCTTC.

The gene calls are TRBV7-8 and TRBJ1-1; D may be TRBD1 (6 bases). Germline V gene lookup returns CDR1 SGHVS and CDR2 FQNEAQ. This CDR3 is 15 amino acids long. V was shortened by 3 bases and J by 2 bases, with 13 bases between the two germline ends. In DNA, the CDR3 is TGTGCCAGCAGCTTCGGTGACAGGATTAACACTGAAGCTTTCTTT. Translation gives CASSFGDRINTEAFF.